Each of the 22 T cell receptor beta chains below was sequenced from the same sample in a study of blood T cells in healthy people across ages. For the second PCR, which ran for about 7 to 11 cycles, a sample-barcoded 5' primer and a J-beta primer mix were used. TCRdb redid the calling of the 5' RACE reads with MiXCR, one entry per CDR3 protein. The sample lists over 1.5 million distinct CDR3 sequences; about 49% were seen once. The source material was blood. These receptors came from a woman between 40 and 50 years old in good health.

This clonotype was counted only a few times. The J gene is TRBJ1-5, the V gene TRBV6-2 or TRBV6-3; TRBD1 aligns across 11 bases. CDR3 length: 15 amino acids. CDR1 is MNHEY and CDR2 is SVGEGT in the germline V gene. J was trimmed by 6 bases and V by 2 bases; bases with no gene match: 3. CDR3 DNA: TGTGCCAGCAGTTACCGGACAGGGGGCAGTCAGCCCCAGCATTTT. As protein: CASSYRTGGSQPQHF.

This chain joins TRBV9 and TRBJ2-1; the match to TRBD2 covers 11 bases. Trimming removed 2 bases from V and 6 bases from J; junction bases left unmatched: 4. Germline CDR1 is SGDLS and CDR2 is YYNGEE. The CDR3 is 15 residues long. CDR3 region: CASSVLAGGINEQFF. In DNA, the CDR3 is TGTGCCAGCAGCGTCCTAGCGGGGGGTATCAATGAGCAGTTCTTC.

This chain connects TRBV19 to TRBJ1-4; perhaps TRBD1 as D (6 bases). This CDR3 has 16 residues. The V and J ends lost 3 bases and 4 bases respectively, with 15 bases between them. The germline V gene encodes CDR1 LNHDA and CDR2 SQIVND (reference sequence). The CDR3 protein is CASSIPGQRLNEKLFF. The CDR3 region has the DNA TGTGCCAGTAGTATCCCTGGACAGCGGCTTAATGAAAAACTGTTTTTT.

V and J are TRBV4-3 and TRBJ2-3, with 12 positions matching TRBD1. The CDR3 runs 17 residues. From germline, CDR1 is LGHNA and CDR2 YSLEER. J was trimmed by 2 bases and V by 0 bases; bases with no gene match: 3. CDR3 nucleotides: TGCGCCAGCAGCCAAGAGGGGACAGGGGGCGCCACAGATACGCAGTATTTT. It translates to CASSQEGTGGATDTQYF.

The rearrangement joins TRBV28 to TRBJ2-1; D gene ambiguous. The CDR3 consists of 13 residues. In germline, CDR1 is MDHEN, CDR2 SYDVKM. Trimming cost V 8 bases and J 5 bases, with 13 bases left between them. In DNA, the CDR3 is TGTGCCAGCCGACCAACCACACACAATGAGCAGTTCTTC. This codes for CASRPTTHNEQFF.

This clonotype was counted a few times. V and J are TRBV7-2 and TRBJ2-6; D is tentatively TRBD1 or TRBD2 (5 bases each). Germline-derived CDR1 and CDR2 are SGHTA and FQGNSA. The CDR3 contains 16 residues. Trimming pared 2 bases from V and 1 base from J, leaving 9 bases between. The CDR3 sequence is CASSLTGPSGANVLTF. Written as DNA, the CDR3 is TGTGCCAGCAGCTTAACGGGGCCGTCTGGGGCCAACGTCCTGACTTTC. Using reference TRBV7-2 and TRBJ2-6 for the parts outside the CDR3, the full variable domain is GAGVSQSPSNKVTEKGKDVELRCDPISGHTALYWYRQSLGQGLEFLIYFQGNSAPDKSGLPSDRFSAERTGGSVSTLTIQRTQQEDSAVYLCASSLTGPSGANVLTFGAGSRLTVL.

The chain employs TRBV6-5 and TRBJ2-1; 9 bases match TRBD2. Gene TRBJ2-7 matches the end of the DNA better, so the J call may be wrong. Germline V lookup: CDR1 MNHEY, CDR2 SVGAGI. The CDR3 consists of 16 residues. The CDR3 DNA is TGTGCCAGCAGTTACTCTAGCGGGAGCTCCTACAATGAGCAGTACTTC. Amino acids: CASSYSSGSSYNEQYF.

This clonotype was seen only a few times. The CDR3 DNA is TGTGCCAGCAGTTCCACCGGGGCGGCCTACGAGCAGTACTTC. Translating gives CASSSTGAAYEQYF. The chain carries TRBV28 and TRBJ2-7; D tentatively fits TRBD1 or TRBD2 (5 bases each). Trimming left V 4 bases short and J 2 bases short, with 12 bases between. This CDR3 region has 14 residues. CDR1 and CDR2 (germline): MDHEN, SYDVKM.

The V gene is TRBV29-1, the J gene TRBJ1-2, with D possibly TRBD1 on 5 matching bases. V was shortened by 3 bases and J by 8 bases, with 16 bases between the two germline ends. This CDR3 has 13 residues. Germline V gene data show CDR1 as SQVTM and CDR2 as ANQGSEA. Here the CDR3 reads CSVDGPLGAGYTF. For the CDR3, the DNA is TGCAGCGTTGATGGTCCCCTCGGGGCCGGCTACACCTTC.

This chain uses TRBV2 with TRBJ2-3, with TRBD1 matching 9 bases. The CDR3 sequence is 18 residues long. Trimming took 5 bases from V and 2 from J; bases not matched to a gene: 14. Germline V gene lookup returns CDR1 SNHLY and CDR2 FYNNEI. This chain's CDR3 is CASSSWSIGTGSTDTQYF. The CDR3 coding sequence is TGTGCCAGCAGTTCTTGGTCAATAGGGACAGGGTCCACAGATACGCAGTATTTT. Together with reference TRBV2 and TRBJ2-3, the CDR3 gives the full variable domain: EPEVTQTPSHQVTQMGQEVILRCVPISNHLYFYWYRQILGQKVEFLVSFYNNEISEKSEIFDDQFSVERPDGSNFTLKIRSTKLEDSAMYFCASSSWSIGTGSTDTQYFGPGTRLTVL.

CDR3 region: CSPLWRSSYEQYF. CDR3 coding DNA: TGCAGTCCACTTTGGAGAAGCTCCTACGAGCAGTACTTC. This chain uses TRBV20-1 with TRBJ2-7; D not resolved. Germline values: CDR1 DFQATT, CDR2 SNEGSKA (reference sequence). Trimming took 8 bases from V and 0 from J, leaving 14 bases between them. The CDR3 spans 13 residues.

CDR3 DNA sequence: TGTGCCAGCAGCCAATGGGAGGTAGCACAGACTAATTCACCCCTCCACTTT. Translation gives CASSQWEVAQTNSPLHF. The genes are TRBV4-2 and TRBJ1-6; D uncertain. The V gene lost 2 bases and the J gene lost 6 bases, with 17 bases spanning the gap. The germline gives CDR1 LGHNA, CDR2 YNFKEQ. This CDR3 comprises 17 residues.

The genes are TRBV7-2 and TRBJ2-3; D gene ambiguous. There are 17 residues in the CDR3. Trimming took off 4 bases at V and 0 bases at J, with 17 bases between the two ends. Germline CDR1 and CDR2: SGHTA and FQGNSA. The CDR3 loop is CASSSNSASSSTDTQYF. DNA of the CDR3: TGTGCCAGCAGCTCGAATTCGGCTAGTTCCAGCACAGATACGCAGTATTTT.

The chain carries TRBV2 and TRBJ2-7; D not certain. Trimming removed 1 base at V and 5 bases at J, with 15 bases between. Germline lookup yields CDR1 SNHLY and CDR2 FYNNEI. This CDR3 is built from 15 residues. The CDR3 is CASSEVGWSAHEQYF. The CDR3 DNA follows: TGTGCCAGCAGTGAAGTTGGATGGTCGGCCCACGAGCAGTACTTC.

This clonotype was found a few times. The V and J genes are TRBV28 and TRBJ2-3; D possibly uses TRBD1 or TRBD2 (5 bases each). The CDR3 length is 17 residues. CDR1 is MDHEN, CDR2 SYDVKM, per germline. The V end lost 2 bases, the J end lost 3 bases, and 18 bases lay between the germline ends. The CDR3: CASSLLSRGTGTDTQYF. The CDR3, as DNA: TGTGCCAGCAGTTTACTAAGTCGGGGCACGGGGACAGATACGCAGTATTTT.

This clonotype was recorded at least ten times. Sequence at one end of the junction differs from germline and may be a read error. The chain links TRBV29-1 to TRBJ2-7; 8 bases fit TRBD1. This CDR3 has 15 amino acids. Germline CDR1 reads SQVTM; CDR2 reads ANQGSEA. The CDR3 coding sequence is TGCAGCGTTGAAACCGCGGACAGGGCCTCCCACGAGCAGTACTTC. Protein: CSVETADRASHEQYF.

The genes are TRBV21-1 and TRBJ2-1; TRBD1 is the table's D call and was not checked against the DNA. TRBV21-1 is a documented pseudogene. This CDR3 has 16 residues. The CDR3 DNA sequence: TGTGCCAGCAGCACGTCGACAGGGAAGAGGAGCAATGAGCAGTTCTTC. This codes for CASSTSTGKRSNEQFF.

V is TRBV4-2 and J is TRBJ2-1, with 8 bases aligning to TRBD2. The junction had 29 bases not matched to a gene; V was cut back by 4 bases and J by 6 bases. The CDR3 consists of 22 residues. Germline V gene sequence: CDR1 LGHNA, CDR2 YNFKEQ. CDR3 protein: CASSPKPGSALQAGGAINEQFF. CDR3 in DNA: TGTGCCAGCAGCCCGAAACCGGGGTCGGCTCTCCAAGCCGGGGGGGCAATCAATGAGCAGTTCTTC.

This clonotype was counted a few times. The rearrangement uses TRBV4-2 and TRBJ2-4; 9 positions agree with TRBD1. The DNA matches TRBJ2-7 better at its end, which makes the J call doubtful. This CDR3 comprises 15 residues. The V gene's germline CDR1 is LGHNA and CDR2 YNFKEQ. DNA for the CDR3: TGTGCCAGCAGCCCGGGCGGACAGGGGTATGGCGAGCAGTACTTC. Its translation is CASSPGGQGYGEQYF.

Regarding this clonotype: The germline gene is not matched at one end of the junction; a read error may be the cause. The V call is TRBV4-3, the J call TRBJ2-3; 8 positions match TRBD2. Germline CDR1 and CDR2: LGHNA and YSLEER. CDR3 size: 17 residues. This CDR3 reads CTSSQDGAGGPGDTRYF. CDR3 nucleotide sequence: TGCACCAGCAGCCAAGACGGGGCGGGGGGCCCCGGAGATACGCGGTATTTT.

The CDR3: CASRAGWLYGYTF. CDR3 coding DNA: TGTGCCAGCAGAGCCGGTTGGCTTTATGGCTACACCTTC. The rearrangement uses TRBV28 and TRBJ1-2; D gene ambiguous. The germline gives CDR1 MDHEN, CDR2 SYDVKM. V gave up 6 bases and J gave up 5 bases, with 13 bases separating them. CDR3 size: 13 residues.

The chain joins TRBV5-5 to TRBJ2-1; TRBD2 aligns across 12 bases. CDR1 is SGHKS and CDR2 is YYEKEE in the germline V gene (reference sequence). Trimming took 0 bases from V and 8 from J; bases not matched to a gene: 6. This CDR3 comprises 16 residues. In nucleotides, the CDR3 is TGTGCCAGCAGCTTGGCCCTAGCGGGGGGGCAGCATGAGCAGTTCTTC. It is translated as CASSLALAGGQHEQFF.